Listed below are T cell receptor beta chains from one sample, sequenced in a study of Tregs in tolerant kidney transplant recipients. Sequenced by immunoSEQ multiplex PCR; TCRdb stores in-frame clones only, minus some. The table includes 60,000 to 70,000 clones, roughly 92% detected once. The sequencing here drew on CD8+ T cells from blood, taken before the transplant. All receptors come from a human donor who received a combined kidney and bone marrow transplant. Both conserved end residues are part of each CDR3. The D gene is left open where the match is weak. Clone size is not always given. Where it is, it says once, few, many or a class for expanded clones.

>TRBV5-5|-|-|TRBJ2-7
CASSPYRGNYEQYF
TGTGCCAGCAGTCCGTACCGGGGTAACTACGAGCAGTACTTC
>TRBV28|-|TRBD2|TRBJ2-1
CASSFTLGGGGYNEQFF
TGTGCCAGCAGCTTCACCCTTGGCGGGGGAGGATACAATGAGCAGTTCTTC
>TRBV6-1|-|-|TRBJ1-5
CASSEWGDQPQHF
TGTGCCAGCAGTGAATGGGGCGATCAGCCCCAGCATTTT
>TRBV9|-|-|TRBJ1-1
CASSVEADTEAFF
TGTGCCAGCAGCGTAGAGGCGGACACTGAAGCTTTCTTT
>TRBV13|-|TRBD1|TRBJ1-2
CASSLGDRTNYGYTF
TGTGCCAGCAGCTTAGGGGACAGGACTAACTATGGCTACACCTTC
>TRBV15|-|TRBD1|TRBJ1-1
CATSRDGQGEMNTEAFF
TGTGCCACCAGCAGAGACGGACAGGGGGAGATGAACACTGAAGCTTTCTTT
>TRBV7-8|few|TRBD1|TRBJ2-7
CASSDRGDEQYF
TGTGCCAGCAGCGACAGGGGTGACGAGCAGTACTTC
>TRBV7-9|-|TRBD2|TRBJ2-1
CASRSGRGYNEQFF
TGTGCCAGCAGAAGCGGGAGGGGGTACAATGAGCAGTTCTTC
>TRBV28|-|-|TRBJ2-7
CASSSGTLVSSYEQYF
TGTGCCAGCAGTTCCGGGACATTGGTTTCGTCCTACGAGCAGTACTTC
>TRBV4-1|-|TRBD1|TRBJ1-6
CASSQDLNRGSYNSPLHF
TGCGCCAGCAGCCAAGATCTCAACAGGGGTTCCTATAATTCACCCCTCCACTTT
>TRBV4-2|-|-|TRBJ1-6
CASSQGQAHNSPLHF
TGTGCCAGCAGCCAAGGGCAGGCTCACAATTCCCCCCTCCACTTT
>TRBV7-1|-|-|TRBJ1-5
CASSSTPTDFLSTGPENSNQPQHF
TGTGCCAGCAGCTCAACCCCGACGGACTTCCTTTCCACGGGCCCAGAAAATAGCAATCAGCCCCAGCATTTT
>TRBV4-1|-|TRBD1|TRBJ2-1
CASSHMDRANEQFF
TGCGCCAGCAGTCACATGGACAGGGCCAATGAGCAGTTCTTC
>TRBV10-3|-|TRBD1|TRBJ2-1
CAISDLGTGIYNEQFF
TGTGCCATCAGTGATCTCGGGACAGGGATATACAATGAGCAGTTCTTC
>TRBV4-1|-|-|TRBJ1-1
CASSQEDSLNTEAFF
TGCGCCAGCAGCCAAGAGGACAGCCTGAACACTGAAGCTTTCTTT
>TRBV7-8|-|-|TRBJ1-1
CASSWTDLNTEAFF
TGTGCCAGCAGCTGGACAGACCTAAACACTGAAGCTTTCTTT
>TRBV18|-|-|TRBJ1-2
CASSPRGVPTQDGYTF
TGTGCCAGCTCACCACGGGGGGTCCCAACGCAGGATGGCTACACCTTC
>TRBV7-9|-|-|TRBJ1-2
CASSFGGQGYTF
TGTGCCAGCAGCTTTGGAGGGCAGGGCTACACCTTC
>TRBV6-5|medium-sized|TRBD1|TRBJ1-5
CASSEDRVLQPQHF
TGTGCCAGCAGTGAGGACAGGGTCCTTCAGCCCCAGCATTTT
>TRBV4-3|-|TRBD1|TRBJ2-2
CASRPDRYTGELFF
TGCGCCAGCCGCCCGGACAGGTACACCGGGGAGCTGTTTTTT
>TRBV19|few|TRBD2|TRBJ2-1
CASSLLAGGSGGNEQFF
TGTGCCAGTAGTCTTCTAGCGGGAGGGAGCGGCGGTAATGAGCAGTTCTTC
>TRBV4-3|-|TRBD1|TRBJ1-2
CASSQDRTGGFYGYTF
TGCGCCAGCAGCCAAGATCGGACAGGGGGGTTCTATGGCTACACCTTC
>TRBV7-6|-|-|TRBJ2-5
CASSPRDSAYFGETQYF
TGTGCCAGCAGCCCGCGGGACAGTGCATACTTCGGGGAGACCCAGTACTTC
>TRBV5-1|-|-|TRBJ2-7
CASSLPPLQEQYF
TGCGCCAGCAGCCTGCCCCCCCTACAGGAGCAGTACTTC
>TRBV27|-|TRBD1|TRBJ2-2
CASRRDRGQTGELFF
TGTGCCAGCCGCAGGGACAGGGGGCAAACCGGGGAGCTGTTTTTT
>TRBV14|-|-|TRBJ2-4
CASSQGLQKNIQYF
TGTGCCAGCAGCCAAGGACTTCAGAAAAACATTCAGTACTTC
>TRBV11-2|-|-|TRBJ2-7
CASSLDRSGLSSYEQYF
TGTGCCAGCAGCTTAGATAGGTCTGGGCTGAGCTCCTACGAGCAGTACTTC
>TRBV28|-|TRBD1|TRBJ2-7
CASLGDRTYEQYF
TGTGCCAGCCTCGGGGACAGGACCTACGAGCAGTACTTC
>TRBV13|-|TRBD2|TRBJ2-7
CASSLWASGASYEQYF
TGTGCCAGCAGCTTGTGGGCTAGCGGGGCCTCCTACGAGCAGTACTTC
>TRBV11-2|-|-|TRBJ2-3
CASHGGLTDTQYF
TGTGCCAGCCACGGGGGGCTTACAGATACGCAGTATTTT
>TRBV4-3|-|-|TRBJ1-2
CASSQDLFTATNYGYTF
TGCGCCAGCAGCCAAGATCTTTTCACAGCAACTAACTATGGCTACACCTTC
>TRBV2|-|-|TRBJ1-5
CASSDSSDQPQHF
TGTGCCAGCAGCGACAGTTCAGATCAGCCCCAGCATTTT